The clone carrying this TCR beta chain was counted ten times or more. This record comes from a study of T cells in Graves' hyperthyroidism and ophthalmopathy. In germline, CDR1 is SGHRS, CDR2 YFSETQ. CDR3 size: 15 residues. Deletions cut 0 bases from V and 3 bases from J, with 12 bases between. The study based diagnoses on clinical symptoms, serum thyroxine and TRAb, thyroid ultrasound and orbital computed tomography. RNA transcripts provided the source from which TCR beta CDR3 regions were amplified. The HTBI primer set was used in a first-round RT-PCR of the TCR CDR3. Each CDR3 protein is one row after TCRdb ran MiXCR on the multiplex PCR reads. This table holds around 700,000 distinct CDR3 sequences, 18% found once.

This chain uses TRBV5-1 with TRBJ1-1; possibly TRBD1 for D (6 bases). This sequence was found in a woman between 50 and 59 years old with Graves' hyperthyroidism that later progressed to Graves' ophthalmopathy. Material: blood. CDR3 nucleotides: TGCGCCAGCAGCTTGGATCTCGGGGGGCACACTGAAGCTTTCTTT. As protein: CASSLDLGGHTEAFF.